This entry is about one T cell receptor beta chain. Its antigen is unidentified. Only Caucasian adults living in Nashville, Tennessee served as donors. This sample is part of a study of shared clonotypes between healthy human individuals. Turning to the study itself: Three CD4 naive, three CD4 memory, two CD8 naive and one CD8 memory plate were used per donor.

Clones were sequenced by immunoSEQ multiplex PCR, and TCRdb holds only the in-frame ones, with some missing. The sample holds over a million clones, 96% seen once. There are 18 residues in the CDR3. V was pared by 0 bases and J by 0 bases, with 13 bases between. The germline V gene encodes CDR1 SGDLS and CDR2 YYNGEE. Study outcomes and limitations: A generally larger estimated richness was seen in naive subsets than in memory subsets.

This TCR was recovered from a man aged 30-40 years in good health. The sequencing input was naive CD4+ T cells sorted from blood. Described subset: CD45RA+ positively selected. The chain links TRBV9 to TRBJ2-6, with D perhaps given as TRBD1 or TRBD2 (5 bases each). The CDR3 reads CASSVEGTLSSGANVLTF. CDR3 DNA sequence: TGTGCCAGCAGCGTAGAAGGGACCCTTAGCTCTGGGGCCAACGTCCTGACTTTC. Full variable domain (missing parts from reference TRBV9 and TRBJ2-6): DSGVTQTPKHLITATGQRVTLRCSPRSGDLSVYWYQQSLDQGLQFLIQYYNGEERAKGNILERFSAQQFPDLHSELNLSSLELGDSALYFCASSVEGTLSSGANVLTFGAGSRLTVL.